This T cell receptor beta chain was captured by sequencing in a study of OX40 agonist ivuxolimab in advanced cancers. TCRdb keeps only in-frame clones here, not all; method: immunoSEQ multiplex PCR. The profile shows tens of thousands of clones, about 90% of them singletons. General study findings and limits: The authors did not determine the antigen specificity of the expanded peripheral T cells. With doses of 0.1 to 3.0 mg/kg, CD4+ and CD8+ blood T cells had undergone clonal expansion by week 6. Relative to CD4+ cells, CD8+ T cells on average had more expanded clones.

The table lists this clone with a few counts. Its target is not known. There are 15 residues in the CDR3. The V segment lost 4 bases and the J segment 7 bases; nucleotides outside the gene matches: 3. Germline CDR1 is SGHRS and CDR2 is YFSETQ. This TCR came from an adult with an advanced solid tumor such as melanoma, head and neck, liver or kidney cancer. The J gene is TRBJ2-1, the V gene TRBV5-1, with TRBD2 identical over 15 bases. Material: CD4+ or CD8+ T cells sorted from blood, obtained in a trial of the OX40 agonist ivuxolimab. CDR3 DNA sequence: TGCGCCAGCAGCCAAGGACTAGCGGGGGGGAATGAGCAGTTCTTC. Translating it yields CASSQGLAGGNEQFF.